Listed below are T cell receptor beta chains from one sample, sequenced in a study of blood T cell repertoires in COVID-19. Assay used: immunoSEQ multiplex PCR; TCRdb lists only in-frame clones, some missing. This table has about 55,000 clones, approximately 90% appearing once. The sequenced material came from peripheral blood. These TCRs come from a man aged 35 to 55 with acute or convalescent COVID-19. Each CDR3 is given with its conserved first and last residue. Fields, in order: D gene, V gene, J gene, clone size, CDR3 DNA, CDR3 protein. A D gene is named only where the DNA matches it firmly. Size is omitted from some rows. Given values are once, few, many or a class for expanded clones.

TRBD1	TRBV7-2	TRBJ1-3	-	TGTGCCAGCAGCGGACAGGGGGCGCAGGGAAACACCATATATTTT	CASSGQGAQGNTIYF
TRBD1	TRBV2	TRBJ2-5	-	TGTGCCAGCAGACGACAGGGAGAGACCCAGTACTTC	CASRRQGETQYF
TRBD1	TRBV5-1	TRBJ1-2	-	TGCGCCAGCAGGTCGATTGACAGGGGGCTGAACTATGGCTACACCTTC	CASRSIDRGLNYGYTF
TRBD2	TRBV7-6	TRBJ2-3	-	TGTGCCAGCAGCTTAGCAGGGACTAGCGGGAGAGGTAATACGCAGTATTTT	CASSLAGTSGRGNTQYF
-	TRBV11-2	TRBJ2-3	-	TGTGCCAGCAGCGACAGCTACACAGATACGCAGTATTTT	CASSDSYTDTQYF
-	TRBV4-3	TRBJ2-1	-	TGCGCCAGCAGCCAAGGGCGGCTCCACAATGAGCAGTTCTTC	CASSQGRLHNEQFF
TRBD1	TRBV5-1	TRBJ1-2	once	TGCGCCAGCAGCCCGGGCCCGGCGACAGGGTTGGATGGCTACACCTTC	CASSPGPATGLDGYTF
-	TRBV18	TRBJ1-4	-	TGTGCCAGCTCACCAGATTCTCCGTTGAGCGGCGGTGAAAAACTGTTTTTT	CASSPDSPLSGGEKLFF
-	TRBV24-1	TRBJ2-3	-	TGTGCCACCAGTGATGTTCGGTCCACAGATACGCAGTATTTT	CATSDVRSTDTQYF
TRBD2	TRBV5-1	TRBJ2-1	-	TGCGCCAGCAGCTTGGAGTCTAGCGGCGGTAATGAGCAGTTCTTC	CASSLESSGGNEQFF
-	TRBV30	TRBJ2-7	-	TGTGCCTGGAAGGGCGGGCCCTCTTCCTACGAGCAGTACTTC	CAWKGGPSSYEQYF
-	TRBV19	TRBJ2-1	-	TGTGCCAGTAGTTACCAGGGGAAGAGGTCCTACAATGAGCAGTTCTTC	CASSYQGKRSYNEQFF
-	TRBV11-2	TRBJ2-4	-	TGTGCCAGCAGCTTAATCGTAGCCAAAAACATTCAGTACTTC	CASSLIVAKNIQYF
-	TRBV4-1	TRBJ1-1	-	TGCGCCAGCAGCCCTCCCACGGGTGGGAACACTGAAGCTTTCTTT	CASSPPTGGNTEAFF
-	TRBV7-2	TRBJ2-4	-	TGTGCCAGCAGCTTAGCTCAGGGTTACATTCAGTACTTC	CASSLAQGYIQYF
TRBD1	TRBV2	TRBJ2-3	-	TGTGCCAGCAATACAGGGGTGGGCACAGATACGCAGTATTTT	CASNTGVGTDTQYF
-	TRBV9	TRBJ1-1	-	TGTGCCAGCAGCCCCCGGGAGGGCAGCACTGAAGCTTTCTTT	CASSPREGSTEAFF
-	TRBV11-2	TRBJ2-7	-	TGTGCCAGCAGCTTAGCAGGGGCGGTTAGCTCCTACGAGCAGTACTTC	CASSLAGAVSSYEQYF
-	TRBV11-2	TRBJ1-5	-	TGTGCCAGCAGCTTAGCCCCGGGGAAGGAACAGCCCCAGCATTTT	CASSLAPGKEQPQHF
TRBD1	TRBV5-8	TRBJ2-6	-	TGTGCCAGCAGCTTACCCGGGACAGAGAACGCCAACGTCCTGACTTTC	CASSLPGTENANVLTF
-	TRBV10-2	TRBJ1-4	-	TGCGCCAGCGGGCGGTTCGGGGGGTCAAGGTATAATGAAAAACTGTTTTTT	CASGRFGGSRYNEKLFF
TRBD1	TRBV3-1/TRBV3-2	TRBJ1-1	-	TGTGCCAGCAGCCAGAGGACAGGGGGGAGTTTCTTT	CASSQRTGGSFF
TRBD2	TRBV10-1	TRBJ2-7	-	TGCGCCAGCAGCGAGACTAGCGGGAGATGGGGAAACTACGAGCAGTACTTC	CASSETSGRWGNYEQYF
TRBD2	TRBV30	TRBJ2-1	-	TGTGCCTGGAGTGTAGAGAGCGGGAAACAGTTCTTC	CAWSVESGKQFF
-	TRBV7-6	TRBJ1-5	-	TGTGCCAGCAGCTTCCAGGGGCAAGGTCAGCCCCAGCATTTT	CASSFQGQGQPQHF
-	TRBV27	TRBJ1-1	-	TGTGCCAGCAGTTTACGGCTCGGACATAACACTGAAGCTTTCTTT	CASSLRLGHNTEAFF
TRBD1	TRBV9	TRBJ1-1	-	TGTGCCAGCAGCGTAGGAATTGAGACAGGGATGGCTGAAGCTTTCTTT	CASSVGIETGMAEAFF
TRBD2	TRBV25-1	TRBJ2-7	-	TGTGCCAGCAGTGAGGCTGGGCGCGGGGCTAGCGGGGACTACGAGCAGTACTTC	CASSEAGRGASGDYEQYF
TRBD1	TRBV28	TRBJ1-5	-	TGTGCCAGCAGACCCCCCACCGGGACAGGTTTGCAGCCCCAGCATTTT	CASRPPTGTGLQPQHF
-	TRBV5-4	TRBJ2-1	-	TGTGCCAGCAGCTCCAGCGATCCTAGTTCTGAGCAGTTCTTC	CASSSSDPSSEQFF
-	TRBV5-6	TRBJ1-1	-	TGTGCCAGCAGCTTGGAGGGGAAGGGTGTTGCTTTCTTT	CASSLEGKGVAFF
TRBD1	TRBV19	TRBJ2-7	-	TGTGCCAGTAGTATAGAATCCCTGAGACAGGGGTGGGCCTACGAGCAGTACTTC	CASSIESLRQGWAYEQYF
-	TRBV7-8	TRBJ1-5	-	TGTGCCAGCAGCTTAGCTCTTGGGAGGGCTGGCAATCAGCCCCAGCATTTT	CASSLALGRAGNQPQHF
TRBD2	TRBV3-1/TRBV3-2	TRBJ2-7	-	TGTGCCAGCAGCCACCAGCGGGAAGGGGAGCAGTACTTC	CASSHQREGEQYF
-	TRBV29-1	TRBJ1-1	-	TGCAGCGTAACCCTTGGGGCGGACACTGAAGCTTTCTTT	CSVTLGADTEAFF
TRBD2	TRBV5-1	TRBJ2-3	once	TGCGCCAGCAGGTTGGGGTCGGGAGGGCCGACAGATACGCAGTATTTT	CASRLGSGGPTDTQYF
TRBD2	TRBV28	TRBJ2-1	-	TGTGCCAGCAGTTCCGCGGGAGTGGGACATGAGCAGTTCTTC	CASSSAGVGHEQFF
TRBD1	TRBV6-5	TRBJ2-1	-	TGTGCCAGCCGGGGACAGGTCGGTTCCGATGAGCAGTTCTTC	CASRGQVGSDEQFF
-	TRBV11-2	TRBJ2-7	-	TGTGCCAGCAGCCAGGACAGACTAAGCTCCTACGAGCAGTACTTC	CASSQDRLSSYEQYF
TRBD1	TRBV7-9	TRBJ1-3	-	TGTGCCAGCAGCACGGGACAGGGGGGAGGAAACACCATATATTTT	CASSTGQGGGNTIYF
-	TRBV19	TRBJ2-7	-	TGTGCCAGTAGTATAGCCGGCGACAGTGCCCAAGGGTACGAGCAGTACTTC	CASSIAGDSAQGYEQYF
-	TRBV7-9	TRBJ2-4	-	TGTGCCAGCAGCTTAGGGGGAGGATGGAACATTCAGTACTTC	CASSLGGGWNIQYF
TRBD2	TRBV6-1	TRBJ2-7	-	TGTGCCAGCAGTGAAGATTATTCCCCTAGCGGGGACGCCTACGAGCAGTACTTC	CASSEDYSPSGDAYEQYF
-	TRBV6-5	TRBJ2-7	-	TGTGCCAGCAGCCTGAGGTACGAGCAGTACTTC	CASSLRYEQYF
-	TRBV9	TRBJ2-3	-	TGTGCCAGCAGCGTAGAAGGCCGGAGATCCACAGATACGCAGTATTTT	CASSVEGRRSTDTQYF
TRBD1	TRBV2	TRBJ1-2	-	TGTGCCAGCAGGGGGACAGGGGAAAACTATGGCTACACCTTC	CASRGTGENYGYTF
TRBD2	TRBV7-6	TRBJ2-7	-	TGTGCCAGCAGCTTAGCTGGGACTAGCGGGGCCTACGAGCAGTACTTC	CASSLAGTSGAYEQYF
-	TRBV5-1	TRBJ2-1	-	TGCGCCAGCAGCTTGGAACTAGGATACAATGAGCAGTTCTTC	CASSLELGYNEQFF
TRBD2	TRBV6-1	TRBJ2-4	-	TGTGCCAGCAGTGAAGGGACTAGCGGTGGGGCCAAAAACATTCAGTACTTC	CASSEGTSGGAKNIQYF
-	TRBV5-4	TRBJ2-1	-	TGTGCCAGCAGCTTGGCGAATGGGGGCCCAGCCTACAATGAGCAGTTCTTC	CASSLANGGPAYNEQFF
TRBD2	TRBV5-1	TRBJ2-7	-	TGCGCCAGCAGCTTGGATCTAGCGGGAGTTTACGAGCAGTACTTC	CASSLDLAGVYEQYF
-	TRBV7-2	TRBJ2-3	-	TGTGCCAGCAGCCCACGGACTTTCAGCACAGATACGCAGTATTTT	CASSPRTFSTDTQYF
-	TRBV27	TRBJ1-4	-	TGTGCCAGCAGTTCCCAGGGGCGATTCGGTGAAAAACTGTTTTTT	CASSSQGRFGEKLFF
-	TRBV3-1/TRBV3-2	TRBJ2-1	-	TGTGCCAGCAGCCAAGCGAAGGCGGGCTCCTACAATGAGCAGTTCTTC	CASSQAKAGSYNEQFF
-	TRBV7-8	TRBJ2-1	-	TGTGCCAGCAGCCGACTTCTCTCCTACAATGAGCAGTTCTTC	CASSRLLSYNEQFF
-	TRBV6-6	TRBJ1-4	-	TGTGCCAGTGGGGGGTCCAGAGATAATGAAAAACTGTTTTTT	CASGGSRDNEKLFF
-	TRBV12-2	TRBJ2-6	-	TGTGCAAGTCGCTTAGCGACCAGGACTAGCGGAGCCTTCTCTGGGGCCAACGTCCTGACTTTC	CASRLATRTSGAFSGANVLTF
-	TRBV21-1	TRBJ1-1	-	TGTGCCAGCAGCAACGACAGGGGCCGTATGAACACTGAAGCTTTCTTT	CASSNDRGRMNTEAFF
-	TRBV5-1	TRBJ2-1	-	TGCGCCAGCAGCATCGGGGGGGGACAGAACCCCTACAATGAGCAGTTCTTC	CASSIGGGQNPYNEQFF